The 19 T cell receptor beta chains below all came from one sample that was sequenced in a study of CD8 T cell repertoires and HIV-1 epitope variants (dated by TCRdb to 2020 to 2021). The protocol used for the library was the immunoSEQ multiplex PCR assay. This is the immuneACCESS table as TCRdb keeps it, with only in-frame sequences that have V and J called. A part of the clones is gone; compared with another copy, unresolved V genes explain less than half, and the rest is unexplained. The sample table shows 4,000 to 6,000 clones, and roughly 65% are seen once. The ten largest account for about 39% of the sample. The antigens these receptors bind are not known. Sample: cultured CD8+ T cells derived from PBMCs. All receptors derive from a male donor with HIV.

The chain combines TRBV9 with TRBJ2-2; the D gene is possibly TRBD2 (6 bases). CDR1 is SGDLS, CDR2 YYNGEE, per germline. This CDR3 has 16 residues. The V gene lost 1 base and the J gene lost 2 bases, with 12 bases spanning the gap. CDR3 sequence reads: CASSVWRGQNTGELFF. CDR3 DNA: TGTGCCAGCAGCGTATGGCGGGGCCAAAACACCGGGGAGCTGTTTTTT.

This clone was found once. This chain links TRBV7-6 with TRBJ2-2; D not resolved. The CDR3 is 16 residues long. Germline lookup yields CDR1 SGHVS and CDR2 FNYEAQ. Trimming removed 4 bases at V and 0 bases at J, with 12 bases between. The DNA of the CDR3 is TGTGCCAGCAGCTCCCTCTTTGGTGCGAACACCGGGGAGCTGTTTTTT. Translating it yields CASSSLFGANTGELFF.

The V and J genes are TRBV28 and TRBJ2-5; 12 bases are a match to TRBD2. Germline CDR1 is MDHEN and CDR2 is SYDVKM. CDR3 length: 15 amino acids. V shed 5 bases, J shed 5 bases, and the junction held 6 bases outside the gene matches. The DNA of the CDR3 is TGTGCCAGCAGTCTGACTAGCGGGAGCCCTGAGACCCAGTACTTC. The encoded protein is CASSLTSGSPETQYF. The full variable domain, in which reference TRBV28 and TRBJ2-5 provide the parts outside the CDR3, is DVKVTQSSRYLVKRTGEKVFLECVQDMDHENMFWYRQDPGLGLRLIYFSYDVKMKEKGDIPEGYSVSREKKERFSLILESASTNQTSMYLCASSLTSGSPETQYFGPGTRLLVL.

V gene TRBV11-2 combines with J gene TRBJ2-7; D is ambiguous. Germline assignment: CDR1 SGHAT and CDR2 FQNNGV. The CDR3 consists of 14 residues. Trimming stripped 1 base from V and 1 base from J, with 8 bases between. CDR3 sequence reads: CASSLALGSYEQYF. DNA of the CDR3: TGTGCCAGCAGCTTAGCTCTCGGATCCTACGAGCAGTACTTC.

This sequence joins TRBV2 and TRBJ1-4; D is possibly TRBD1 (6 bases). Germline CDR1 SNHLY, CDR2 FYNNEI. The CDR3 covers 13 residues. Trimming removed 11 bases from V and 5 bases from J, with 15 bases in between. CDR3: CAWGGQTNEKLFF. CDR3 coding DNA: TGTGCCTGGGGGGGGCAGACCAATGAAAAACTGTTTTTT.

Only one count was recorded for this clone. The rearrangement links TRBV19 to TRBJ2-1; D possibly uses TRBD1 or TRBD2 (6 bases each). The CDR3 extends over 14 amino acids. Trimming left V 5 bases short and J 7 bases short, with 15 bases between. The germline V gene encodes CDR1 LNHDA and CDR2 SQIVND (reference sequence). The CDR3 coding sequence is TGTGCCAGTAGTTACGGGGGCGCGAAGAATGAGCAGTTCTTC. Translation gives CASSYGGAKNEQFF. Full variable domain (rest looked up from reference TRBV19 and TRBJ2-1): DGGITQSPKYLFRKEGQNVTLSCEQNLNHDAMYWYRQDPGQGLRLIYYSQIVNDFQKGDIAEGYSVSREKKESFPLTVTSAQKNPTAFYLCASSYGGAKNEQFFGPGTRLTVL.

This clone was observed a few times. CDR3 sequence: CASIRGGGTEAFF. CDR3 DNA sequence: TGTGCCAGCATCCGAGGGGGGGGCACTGAAGCTTTCTTT. The chain links TRBV27 to TRBJ1-1, with TRBD1 as a possible D gene (6 bases). The CDR3 covers 13 residues. Germline V lookup: CDR1 MNHEY, CDR2 SMNVEV (reference sequence). V gave up 7 bases and J gave up 4 bases, with 13 bases separating them.

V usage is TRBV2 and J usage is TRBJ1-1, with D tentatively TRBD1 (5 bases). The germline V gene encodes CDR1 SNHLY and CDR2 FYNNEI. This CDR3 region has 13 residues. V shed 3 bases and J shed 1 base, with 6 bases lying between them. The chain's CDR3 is CASSEGRNTEAFF. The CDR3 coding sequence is TGTGCCAGCAGTGAGGGGCGGAACACTGAAGCTTTCTTT.

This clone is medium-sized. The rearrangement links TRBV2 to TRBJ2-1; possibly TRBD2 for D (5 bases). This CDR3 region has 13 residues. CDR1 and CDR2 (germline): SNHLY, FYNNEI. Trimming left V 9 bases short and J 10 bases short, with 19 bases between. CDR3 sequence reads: CASRSLDSPEQFF. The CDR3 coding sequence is TGTGCCAGTCGGTCCCTGGACTCACCCGAGCAGTTCTTC.

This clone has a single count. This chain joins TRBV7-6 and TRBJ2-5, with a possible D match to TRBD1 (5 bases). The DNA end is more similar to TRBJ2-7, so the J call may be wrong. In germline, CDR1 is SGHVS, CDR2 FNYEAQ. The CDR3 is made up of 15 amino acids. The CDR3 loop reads CASSSLKGRPYEQYF. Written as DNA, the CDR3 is TGTGCCAGCAGCTCCCTAAAGGGGCGTCCGTACGAGCAGTACTTC.

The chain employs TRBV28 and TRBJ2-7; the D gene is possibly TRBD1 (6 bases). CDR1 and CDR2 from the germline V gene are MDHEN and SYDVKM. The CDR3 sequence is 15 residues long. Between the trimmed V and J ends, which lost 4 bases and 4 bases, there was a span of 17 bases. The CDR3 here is CASSSPGTPLYEQYF. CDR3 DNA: TGTGCCAGCAGTTCCCCCGGGACACCCCTGTACGAGCAGTACTTC.

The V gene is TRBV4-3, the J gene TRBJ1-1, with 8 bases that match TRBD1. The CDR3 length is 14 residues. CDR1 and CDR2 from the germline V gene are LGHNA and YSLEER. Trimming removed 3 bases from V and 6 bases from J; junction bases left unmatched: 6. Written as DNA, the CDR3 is TGCGCCAGCAGCCAGGGGACAGGAGAGGCTGAAGCTTTCTTT. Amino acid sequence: CASSQGTGEAEAFF.

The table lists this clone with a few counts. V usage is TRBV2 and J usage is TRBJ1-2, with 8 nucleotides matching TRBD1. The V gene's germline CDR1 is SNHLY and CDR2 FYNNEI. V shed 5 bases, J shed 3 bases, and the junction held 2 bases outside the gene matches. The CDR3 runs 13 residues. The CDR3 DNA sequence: TGTGCCAGCAGTTACAGGGGGTACTATGGCTACACCTTC. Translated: CASSYRGYYGYTF.

The CDR3 DNA follows: TGCGCCAGCAGCCTCCGGACAGGGATCACAGATACGCAGTATTTT. Translating gives CASSLRTGITDTQYF. The gene calls are TRBV4-3 and TRBJ2-3; 8 bases map to TRBD1. Germline assignment: CDR1 LGHNA and CDR2 YSLEER. This CDR3 contains 15 residues. Germline trimming cut 4 bases from V and 2 bases from J; bases unmatched to any gene: 5.

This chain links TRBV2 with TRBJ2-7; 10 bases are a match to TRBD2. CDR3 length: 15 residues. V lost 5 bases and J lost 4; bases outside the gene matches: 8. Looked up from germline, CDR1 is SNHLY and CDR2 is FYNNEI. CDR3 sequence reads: CASSSLAGEKYEQYF. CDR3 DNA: TGTGCCAGCAGTTCTCTAGCGGGAGAGAAATACGAGCAGTACTTC.

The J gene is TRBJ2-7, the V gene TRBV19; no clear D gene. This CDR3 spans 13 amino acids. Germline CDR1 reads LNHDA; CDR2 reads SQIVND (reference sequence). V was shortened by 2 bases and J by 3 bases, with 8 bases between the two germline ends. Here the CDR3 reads CASSITTYYEQYF. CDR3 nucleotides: TGTGCCAGTAGTATAACTACTTACTACGAGCAGTACTTC. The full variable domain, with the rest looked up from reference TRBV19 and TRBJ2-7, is DGGITQSPKYLFRKEGQNVTLSCEQNLNHDAMYWYRQDPGQGLRLIYYSQIVNDFQKGDIAEGYSVSREKKESFPLTVTSAQKNPTAFYLCASSITTYYEQYFGPGTRLTVT.

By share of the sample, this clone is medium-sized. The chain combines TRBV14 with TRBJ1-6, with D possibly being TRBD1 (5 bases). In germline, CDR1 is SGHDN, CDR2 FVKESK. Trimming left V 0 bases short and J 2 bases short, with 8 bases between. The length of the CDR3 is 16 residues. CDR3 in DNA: TGTGCCAGCAGCCAAGAGTGGGGGGCCTATAATTCACCCCTCCACTTT. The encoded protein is CASSQEWGAYNSPLHF.

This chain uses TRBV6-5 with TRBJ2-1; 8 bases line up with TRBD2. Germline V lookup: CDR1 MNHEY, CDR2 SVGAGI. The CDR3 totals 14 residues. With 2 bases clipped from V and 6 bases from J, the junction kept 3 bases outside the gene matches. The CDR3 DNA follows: TGTGCCAGCAGTTACGGGAGCGGGGGCAATGAGCAGTTCTTC. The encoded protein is CASSYGSGGNEQFF.

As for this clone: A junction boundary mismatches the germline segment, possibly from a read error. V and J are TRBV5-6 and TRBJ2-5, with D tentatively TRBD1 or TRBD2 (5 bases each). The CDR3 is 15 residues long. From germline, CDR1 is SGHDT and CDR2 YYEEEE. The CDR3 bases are TGTGCCAGCAGTTTGGCCGGTTGGGGGATGGAGACCCAGTACTTC. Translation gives CASSLAGWGMETQYF.